Included here is one T cell receptor (beta chain) sequence, with context. The sample is drawn from a study of PD-1 blockade in classical Hodgkin lymphoma. Every single patient, without exception, relapsed after autologous stem cell transplantation, and brentuximab vedotin exposure varied. The length of the CDR3 is 13 residues. Germline values: CDR1 MNHNY, CDR2 SVGAGI (reference sequence). V dropped 5 bases and J dropped 6 bases, with 10 bases sitting between them. Only in-frame clones appear in the TCRdb table, and some are missing; sequencing was by immunoSEQ multiplex PCR. The table lists about 93,000 clones, 80% to 90% of them singletons.

The V gene is TRBV6-6, the J gene TRBJ2-2; TRBD1 is a possible D gene (6 bases). This TCR derives from a human donor with classical Hodgkin lymphoma. The input for sequencing was peripheral blood mononuclear cells (PBMCs), taken before the second cycle of nivolumab. DNA of the CDR3: TGTGCCAGCAGTCTACAGGGTCCCGGGGAGCTGTTTTTT. This encodes CASSLQGPGELFF.